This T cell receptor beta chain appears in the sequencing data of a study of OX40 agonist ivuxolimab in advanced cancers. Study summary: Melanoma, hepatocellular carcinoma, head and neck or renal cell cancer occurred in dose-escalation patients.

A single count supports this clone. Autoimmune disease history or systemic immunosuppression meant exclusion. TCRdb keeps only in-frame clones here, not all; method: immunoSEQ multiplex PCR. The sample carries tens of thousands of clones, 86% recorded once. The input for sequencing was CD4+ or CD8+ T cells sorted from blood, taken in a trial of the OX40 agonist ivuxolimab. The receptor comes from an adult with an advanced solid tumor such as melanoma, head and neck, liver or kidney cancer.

CDR3 loop: CSFCYGDYNEQFF. Written as DNA, the CDR3 is TGCAGCTTCTGTTATGGAGATTACAATGAGCAGTTCTTC. V usage is TRBV29-1 and J usage is TRBJ2-1, with D uncertain. Per the germline V gene, CDR1 is SQVTM and CDR2 is ANQGSEA. The V and J ends lost 8 bases and 4 bases respectively, with 15 bases between them. There are 13 residues in the CDR3.